This TCR beta chain was documented in a study of cytomegalovirus exposure and HLA in healthy donors. Overall study: A previous analysis identified 95 million to 120 million unique TCR beta sequences derived from approximately 190 million T cells.

This CDR3 has 18 amino acids. Germline CDR1 is SGHVS and CDR2 is FNYEAQ. The V gene end was trimmed by 5 bases and the J gene end by 5 bases; junction bases not matched to a gene: 14. PCR used 60 Vbeta primers and 13 Jbeta primers. Using immunoSEQ multiplex PCR, the repertoire was profiled, and TCRdb retains in-frame clones only, with some absent. The sample has approximately 130,000 clones, around two thirds seen once; the top ten hold about 2.6%. For this clone: Its specificity is unknown.

Study-level findings and limits: Some segments of the V type, notably TRBV6-2 and TRBV6-3, were excluded as indistinguishable. The likely explanation for a cluster of highly shared sequence variants was sequencing artifact.

At collection, donors were nominally healthy, but unrecorded immune exposures were probable. The chain recombines TRBV7-6 with TRBJ2-1; 11 bases are shared with TRBD2. The source material was PBMCs. The TCR originated in a human donor in good health. This chain's CDR3 is CASSPDPWPSGGNNEQFF. The CDR3 coding sequence is TGTGCCAGCAGCCCCGACCCATGGCCTAGCGGGGGGAACAATGAGCAGTTCTTC.